This passage covers 16 T cell receptor beta chains from one sample sequenced in a study of CD8 T cells in ankylosing spondylitis. TCRdb itself ran the 5' RACE reads through MiXCR, one entry per CDR3 protein. Here the sample spans approximately 220,000 distinct CDR3 sequences, about 26% being singletons. Sequencing was carried out using blood, either unsorted or a sorted T cell fraction (not recorded which). These receptors were collected from a male donor with ankylosing spondylitis or in good health (not recorded which).

This clonotype was observed many times. This sequence joins TRBV5-1 and TRBJ2-5; D is perhaps TRBD1 (5 bases). The CDR3 spans 14 residues. V was pared by 5 bases and J by 1 base, with 12 bases between. CDR1 is SGHRS and CDR2 is YFSETQ in the germline V gene. This CDR3 reads CASRLGHPQETQYF. DNA for the CDR3: TGCGCCAGCAGACTCGGACACCCCCAAGAGACCCAGTACTTC.

There are many counts of this clonotype. The gene calls are TRBV29-1 and TRBJ2-7; 8 bases are a match to TRBD2. CDR1 and CDR2 from the germline V gene are SQVTM and ANQGSEA. Trimming at V came to 7 bases and at J to 5 bases, leaving 7 bases not matched to a gene. The length of the CDR3 is 12 residues. This chain's CDR3 is CSGGTSSHEQYF. CDR3 in DNA: TGCAGCGGCGGGACTAGTTCCCACGAGCAGTACTTC.

This clonotype occurred many times. The chain recombines TRBV5-1 with TRBJ2-3; D is ambiguous. Trimming cost V 0 bases and J 0 bases, with 5 bases left between them. This CDR3 contains 14 residues. The germline V gene encodes CDR1 SGHRS and CDR2 YFSETQ. CDR3 in amino acids: CASSLDPSTDTQYF. The CDR3 nucleotides read TGCGCCAGCAGCTTGGATCCGAGCACAGATACGCAGTATTTT.

V usage is TRBV12-3 or TRBV12-4 and J usage is TRBJ2-7; 10 nucleotides align to TRBD2. The CDR3 contains 15 residues. V was clipped by 7 bases and J by 5 bases; unmatched bases: 11. The DNA for the CDR3 is TGTGCCAGCAATTCTATAGCGGGAGGATTCGACGAGCAGTACTTC. Translation: CASNSIAGGFDEQYF.

This clonotype was seen repeatedly, ten times or more. The V call is TRBV20-1, the J call TRBJ1-4, with D hard to call. Germline values: CDR1 DFQATT, CDR2 SNEGSKA (reference sequence). The CDR3 spans 13 residues. V lost 3 bases to trimming and J lost 5 bases, with 10 bases between them. CDR3 in DNA: TGCAGTGCTAGGGGCAGGTTAAATGAAAAACTGTTTTTT. The encoded protein is CSARGRLNEKLFF.

In this sample, this clonotype turned up many times. CDR3 loop: CASSRSYYNSPLHF. The CDR3 DNA sequence: TGTGCCAGCAGCCGCAGTTACTATAATTCACCCCTCCACTTT. V usage is TRBV27 and J usage is TRBJ1-6; D gene uncertain. Germline V lookup: CDR1 MNHEY, CDR2 SMNVEV (reference sequence). V lost 6 bases to trimming and J lost 3 bases, with 9 bases between them. The length of the CDR3 is 14 residues.

V is TRBV12-3 or TRBV12-4 and J is TRBJ2-3; TRBD1 agrees at 7 bases. CDR3 length: 15 amino acids. The V segment lost 5 bases and the J segment 1 base; nucleotides outside the gene matches: 6. CDR3 in amino acids: CASSQGGQGTDTQYF. The CDR3 bases are TGTGCCAGCAGTCAAGGGGGCCAAGGCACAGATACGCAGTATTTT.

The gene calls are TRBV5-6 and TRBJ2-5; D remains ambiguous. Trimming pared 0 bases from V and 0 bases from J, leaving 9 bases between. There are 15 residues in the CDR3. Germline-derived CDR1 and CDR2 are SGHDT and YYEEEE. CDR3 sequence reads: CASSLVRQHQETQYF. As DNA, the CDR3 is TGTGCCAGCAGCTTGGTTCGCCAGCACCAAGAGACCCAGTACTTC.

The chain combines TRBV5-5 with TRBJ2-3, with 9 nucleotides matching TRBD2. V was pared by 1 base and J by 4 bases, with 7 bases of the junction left unmatched. CDR3 length equals 16 residues. The germline V gene has CDR1 SGHKS and CDR2 YYEKEE (reference sequence). CDR3 coding DNA: TGTGCCAGCAGCTTGCCCGCGGGAGGGCCGTCAGATACGCAGTATTTT. Translated, it gives CASSLPAGGPSDTQYF. The complete variable domain, with remaining parts taken from reference TRBV5-5 and TRBJ2-3, reads DAGVTQSPTHLIKTRGQQVTLRCSPISGHKSVSWYQQVLGQGPQFIFQYYEKEERGRGNFPDRFSARQFPNYSSELNVNALLLGDSALYLCASSLPAGGPSDTQYFGPGTRLTVL.

This clonotype was recorded at least ten times. This chain joins TRBV12-3 or TRBV12-4 and TRBJ2-5; 13 bases match TRBD2. This CDR3 has 13 amino acids. The V gene end was trimmed by 7 bases and the J gene end by 9 bases; junction bases not matched to a gene: 5. CDR3 sequence reads: CASKGTSGMAQYF. In DNA, the CDR3 is TGTGCCAGCAAAGGGACTAGCGGGATGGCCCAGTACTTC.

This clonotype was seen many times. This rearrangement joins TRBV7-8 to TRBJ2-7, with 10 nucleotides matching TRBD1. CDR3 length equals 16 residues. From germline, CDR1 is SGHVS and CDR2 FQNEAQ. The V segment lost 0 bases and the J segment 2 bases; nucleotides outside the gene matches: 4. Written as DNA, the CDR3 is TGTGCCAGCAGCTTAGCCGGGACAGGGGTTCCCTACGAGCAGTACTTC. Translating gives CASSLAGTGVPYEQYF.

This clonotype came up many times. The chain couples TRBV20-1 to TRBJ2-3, with 12 bases lining up with TRBD2. The CDR3 length is 15 residues. Germline CDR1 reads DFQATT; CDR2 reads SNEGSKA (reference sequence). The junction had 7 bases not matched to a gene; V was cut back by 6 bases and J by 3 bases. CDR3 nucleotide sequence: TGCAGTGCCCCCAGGGGGACTAGCGGGACAGATACGCAGTATTTT. This sequence encodes CSAPRGTSGTDTQYF.

This clonotype came up many times. The chain has TRBV10-3 and TRBJ2-5; D not certain. CDR3 length equals 13 residues. Germline V gene data show CDR1 as ENHRY and CDR2 as SYGVKD. The ends were cut back, 11 bases at V and 5 bases at J, with 18 bases in the middle. Here the CDR3 DNA reads TGTGCCTCGTCGCCTTCCGGGCTCGAGACCCAGTACTTC. Protein sequence: CASSPSGLETQYF.

This clonotype was seen at least ten times. The V call is TRBV28, the J call TRBJ1-3; no clear D. Germline V CDR1 and CDR2: MDHEN, SYDVKM. The CDR3 length is 11 residues. Trimming left V 7 bases short and J 7 bases short, with 8 bases between. The CDR3 DNA reads TGTGCCAGCATGGCTATGAACACCATATATTTT. This sequence encodes CASMAMNTIYF.

On this clonotype: A much larger clone lies a single base off, so this may be a read error. The chain has TRBV29-1 and TRBJ1-1, with D possibly being TRBD1 (5 bases). CDR1 and CDR2 from the germline V gene are SQVTM and ANQGSEA. The CDR3 has 15 residues. CDR3 sequence: CSAEGFGSTRQRAFF. In DNA, the CDR3 is TGCAGCGCTGAAGGGTTCGGTAGTACGAGACAGAGGGCTTTCTTT. The full variable domain, completed using reference TRBV29-1 and TRBJ1-1, is SAVISQKPSRDICQRGTSLTIQCQVDSQVTMMFWYRQQPGQSLTLIATANQGSEATYESGFVIDKFPISRPNLTFSTLTVSNMSPEDSSIYLCSAEGFGSTRQRAFFGQGTRLTVV.

This clonotype was recorded a few times. The chain uses TRBV12-3 or TRBV12-4 and TRBJ2-3; 9 bases map to TRBD2. The V gene end was trimmed by 1 base and the J gene end by 2 bases; junction bases not matched to a gene: 4. The CDR3 runs 16 residues. In DNA, the CDR3 is TGTGCCAGCAGTTTAGGGACTAGCGATGCCACAGATACGCAGTATTTT. Encoded protein: CASSLGTSDATDTQYF.